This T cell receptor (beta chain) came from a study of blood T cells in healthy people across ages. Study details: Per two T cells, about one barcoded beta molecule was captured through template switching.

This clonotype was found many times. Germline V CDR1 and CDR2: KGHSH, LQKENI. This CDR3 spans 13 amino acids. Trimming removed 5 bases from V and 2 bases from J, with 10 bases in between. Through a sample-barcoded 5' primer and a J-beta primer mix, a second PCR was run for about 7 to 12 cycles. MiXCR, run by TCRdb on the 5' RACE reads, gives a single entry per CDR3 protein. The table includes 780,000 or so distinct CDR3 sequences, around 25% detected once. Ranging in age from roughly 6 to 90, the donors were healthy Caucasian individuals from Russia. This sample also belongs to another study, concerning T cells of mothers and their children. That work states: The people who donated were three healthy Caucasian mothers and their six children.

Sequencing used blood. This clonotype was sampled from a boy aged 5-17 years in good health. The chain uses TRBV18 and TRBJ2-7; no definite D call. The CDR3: CASSSYRTYEQYF. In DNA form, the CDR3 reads TGTGCCAGCTCATCATACCGAACCTACGAGCAGTACTTC. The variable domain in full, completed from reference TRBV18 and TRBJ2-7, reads NAGVMQNPRHLVRRRGQEARLRCSPMKGHSHVYWYRQLPEEGLKFMVYLQKENIIDESGMPKERFSAEFPKEGPSILRIQQVVRGDSAAYFCASSSYRTYEQYFGPGTRLTVT.